One sample yielded the 13 T cell receptor beta chains listed below, sequenced in a study of PD-1 blockade in classical Hodgkin lymphoma (dated by TCRdb to the early 2020s). Libraries were made using the immunoSEQ multiplex PCR assay. The clones in this table, taken by TCRdb from immuneACCESS, are in-frame only. Not every clone is retained; where verified, under half of the shortfall comes from an unresolved V gene, and the cause of the rest is unknown. Across this sample there are tens of thousands of clones, with roughly 78% seen only once. Together, the top ten hold roughly 13% of the sample. In light of the paper, this sample's time point label describes: cycle 1 day 1 (C1D1), immediately before nivolumab initiation. Relapse after autologous stem cell transplantation had occurred in all trial patients, and cohorts A, B and C were distinguished by prior brentuximab vedotin exposure. Source: peripheral blood mononuclear cells (PBMCs), taken at baseline. These TCRs come from a human donor with classical Hodgkin lymphoma.

The rearrangement links TRBV11-2 to TRBJ1-2; maybe TRBD1 (6 bases). The germline CDR1 and CDR2 sequences are SGHAT and FQNNGV. There are 15 residues in the CDR3. The germline V and J ends were trimmed by 5 bases and 9 bases, with 22 bases remaining between them. CDR3 sequence: CASSTGGPFTGSYTF. The CDR3 region has the DNA TGTGCCAGCAGCACGGGAGGACCTTTCACAGGGAGCTACACCTTC. Complete variable domain (other parts from reference TRBV11-2 and TRBJ1-2): EAGVAQSPRYKIIEKRQSVAFWCNPISGHATLYWYQQILGQGPKLLIQFQNNGVVDDSQLPKDRFSAERLKGVDSTLKIQPAKLEDSAVYLCASSTGGPFTGSYTFGSGTRLTVV.

The chain recombines TRBV18 with TRBJ2-1; D may be TRBD2 (7 bases). This CDR3 has 17 residues. CDR1 and CDR2 from the germline V gene are KGHSH and LQKENI. Trimming cost V 0 bases and J 2 bases, with 14 bases left between them. The DNA of the CDR3 is TGTGCCAGCTCACCACCAACTGGCGGGGGCACCTACAATGAGCAGTTCTTC. It is translated as CASSPPTGGGTYNEQFF.

The sample holds a few counts of this clone. Other DNA sequences from this sample encode an identical CDR3 as well. The chain joins TRBV5-1 to TRBJ2-3; TRBD1 matches 7 bases. This CDR3 region has 14 residues. J gave up 1 base and V 3 bases, and 2 bases lay outside the gene matches. The germline V gene has CDR1 SGHRS and CDR2 YFSETQ. The CDR3 loop reads CASSSGQGTDTQYF. Here the CDR3 DNA reads TGCGCCAGCAGCTCAGGACAGGGCACAGATACGCAGTATTTT.

V and J are TRBV7-8 and TRBJ2-1, with 8 bases fitting TRBD2. V shed 9 bases, J shed 8 bases, and the junction held 9 bases outside the gene matches. CDR1 and CDR2 from the germline V gene are SGHVS and FQNEAQ. The CDR3 runs 13 residues. For the CDR3, the DNA is TGTGCCAGTTGCCGGGGGGGGCCCTATGAGCAGTTCTTC. Translated: CASCRGGPYEQFF.

This clone was seen a handful of times. This chain joins TRBV7-3 and TRBJ2-7; D gene ambiguous. Trimming took off 1 base at V and 6 bases at J, with 10 bases between the two ends. The germline gives CDR1 SGHTA, CDR2 FQGTGA. The CDR3 contains 13 residues. The CDR3 spells CASSLNIQSEQYF. The DNA of the CDR3 is TGTGCCAGCAGCTTAAATATCCAGTCCGAGCAGTACTTC.

This clone was found a few times. This chain connects TRBV5-1 to TRBJ2-7, with 10 positions matching TRBD2. The germline V gene has CDR1 SGHRS and CDR2 YFSETQ. The CDR3 runs 14 residues. V lost 3 bases and J lost 3; bases outside the gene matches: 3. The CDR3 here is CASSSSGGDYEQYF. In nucleotides, the CDR3 is TGCGCCAGCAGCTCCAGCGGGGGGGACTACGAGCAGTACTTC.

The J gene is TRBJ2-3, the V gene TRBV21-1. TRBV21-1 is designated a pseudogene. This CDR3 is 16 amino acids long. CDR3: CASSKGTGAFTDTQYF. The CDR3 nucleotides are TGTGCCAGCAGCAAGGGTACGGGGGCCTTCACAGATACGCAGTATTTT.

The chain is built from TRBV11-2 and TRBJ1-4; 8 nucleotides align to TRBD1. Germline V gene sequence: CDR1 SGHAT, CDR2 FQNNGV. Trimming took 5 bases from V and 7 from J; bases not matched to a gene: 6. The length of the CDR3 is 14 residues. CDR3 in DNA: TGTGCCAGCAGCACAACAGGGGGGAGTGAAAAACTGTTTTTT. Translation gives CASSTTGGSEKLFF.

This clone was seen only a few times. The chain joins TRBV4-3 to TRBJ1-1, with D possibly being TRBD1 (6 bases). V was clipped by 2 bases and J by 5 bases, with 12 bases between them. Per germline, CDR1 LGHNA and CDR2 YSLEER. The CDR3 has 14 amino acids. The CDR3 coding sequence is TGCGCCAGCAGCCAAACAGGGATCGAGACTGAAGCTTTCTTT. Protein: CASSQTGIETEAFF.

This chain joins TRBV6-5 and TRBJ2-3, with D unresolved. The V gene lost 6 bases and the J gene lost 2 bases, with 12 bases spanning the gap. CDR3 length: 14 residues. Germline V gene data show CDR1 as MNHEY and CDR2 as SVGAGI. In DNA form, the CDR3 reads TGTGCCAGCAGCACCTTTCTGGACACAGATACGCAGTATTTT. Translating gives CASSTFLDTDTQYF.

V gene TRBV7-6 combines with J gene TRBJ1-4; D is undetermined. The germline gives CDR1 SGHVS, CDR2 FNYEAQ. Trimming took 2 bases from V and 0 from J, leaving 10 bases between them. The CDR3 totals 16 residues. CDR3 DNA sequence: TGTGCCAGCAGCTTACGCGCGGGAGCAACTAATGAAAAACTGTTTTTT. Encoded protein: CASSLRAGATNEKLFF.

This clone was counted between two and nine times. The chain employs TRBV18 and TRBJ1-4, with D maybe TRBD1 (5 bases). The CDR3 runs 13 residues. Germline V gene data show CDR1 as KGHSH and CDR2 as LQKENI. V lost 4 bases and J lost 8, with 11 bases in between. CDR3 in DNA: TGTGCCAGCTCACAGTCTTGGGGGGAAAAACTGTTTTTT. This sequence encodes CASSQSWGEKLFF.

Notes on this clone: One end of the junction is discordant with germline, which a read error may explain. The gene calls are TRBV5-1 and TRBJ1-6; possibly TRBD1 for D (6 bases). Germline V gene sequence: CDR1 SGHRS, CDR2 YFSETQ. The CDR3 has 14 amino acids. The CDR3 coding sequence is TGCGCCAGCAGCTTGGCCCCGAGTGGGGGGGCACGCTACTTT. This encodes CASSLAPSGGARYF.